Detailed here is one TCR beta chain. This clone was detected only once. This receptor's antigen is unknown. Within one base of it there is no much larger clone, and no base qualities were kept. The data stem from a study of a mutant IDH1 vaccine in newly diagnosed glioma (dated by TCRdb to about 2021). Concerning the study at large: Of the roughly 31 treated patients, about 62% were male and 37.5% were female, and the mean age was 40.4 years. Prior to enrollment, patients had been given standard therapy consisting of radiotherapy alone, temozolomide alone, or radiochemotherapy with temozolomide, with the combination given to most patients. Peripheral blood was drawn at six visits: V03 (baseline), V05, V07, V10, V12 and V13. Longitudinal TCRB deep sequencing was performed for around 23 treated patients wherever samples were available for exploratory analyses.

The method behind the library was the immunoSEQ multiplex PCR assay. Following the manufacturer's protocol, the hsTCRB Kit was used to amplify rearranged TCR beta chain sequences. Sequencing of TCRB libraries was carried out on an Illumina MiSeq. On the study's bioinformatics: The proprietary platform of the kit vendor was used for demultiplexing, trimming and gene mapping. The table comes from immuneACCESS by way of TCRdb, which keeps in-frame sequences with V and J called. Part of the clones is missing from these tables; in studies checked, under half for an unresolved V gene and the rest for unknown reasons. V and J calls and clone size are as listed in that table; D and trimming were resolved from the DNA. The sample data list 85,000 to 100,000 clones, and around 77% of these were observed just once. The ten largest clones add up to roughly 7% of the sample. CDR3 length: 18 amino acids, cysteine to phenylalanine. The retained sequence is limited to the CDR3, 54 bases, with the frame set at the first base. The germline V gene encodes CDR1 MNHEY and CDR2 SMNVEV (reference sequence). Trimming removed 6 bases from V and 4 bases from J, leaving 25 bases between the germline ends.

The time point tag for this specimen amounts to: baseline, week 1 (first vaccination visit). This specimen's treatment or condition label, interpreted: pre-vaccination baseline after standard-of-care therapy. Newly diagnosed WHO grade 3 or 4 IDH1-mutant astrocytomas showing loss of nuclear ATRX were present in the donors. The samples were drawn from NOA16, a multicentre, single-arm, open-label phase I trial in Germany that tested a mutant IDH1 peptide vaccine in humans for the first time. Visit V03 blood draws served as the baseline sample for immunogenicity testing. Genomic DNA for TCRB sequencing was isolated from EDTA blood with the DNeasy Blood and Tissue Kit. Beyond this particular receptor, the publication reports: Pseudoprogression appeared unrelated to alterations in the top peripheral T cell clonotypes detected by TCRB sequencing. Vaccine-induced immune responses across multiple MHC alleles were detected in approximately 93% of patients. Selection of PBMC samples for TCRB deep sequencing was based on availability. The authors stated that sample limitations prevented analyses of patient blood samples from being reproduced.

This specimen consisted of PBMCs, obtained from a glioma patient treated with radiotherapy, temozolomide or both. This TCR was recovered from a man aged 35 to 55 with glioma. The chain joins TRBV27 to TRBJ2-1; the D gene is perhaps TRBD2, from 6 matching bases. Read as DNA, the sequence is TGTGCCAGCAGCCTCCGGCGTGCGGGACCCAGCTTTTACAATGAGCAGTTCTTC. Its protein reads: CASSLRRAGPSFYNEQFF.